The rows below give T cell receptor beta chains drawn from one sample of a study of T cell responses to AZD1222 COVID-19 vaccine. The protocol was immunoSEQ multiplex PCR, while the TCRdb copy is restricted to in-frame clones and leaves out a portion. Counted here are approximately 45,000 clones, over 85% occurring once; the ten biggest clones make up around 1.1%. This sample comprised peripheral blood, obtained 28 days after the second AZD1222 dose. These receptors originate from an adult who received the AZD1222 COVID-19 vaccine. CDR3s include the opening cysteine and the closing phenylalanine or tryptophan. Fields, in order: D gene, V gene, J gene, clone size, CDR3 DNA, CDR3 protein. The D gene is left open where the match is weak. A row's size may be missing; if present it is once, few, many or a size class.

>TRBD2|TRBV6-1|TRBJ2-7|NA
TGTGCCAGCAGTGAAGGTGATAGCGGGACGTACGAGCAGTACTTC
CASSEGDSGTYEQYF
>NA|TRBV2|TRBJ1-6|NA
TGTGCCAGCAGGACGGAGAAAGAAACACCCCTCCACTTT
CASRTEKETPLHF
>TRBD2|TRBV6-5|TRBJ2-1|NA
TGTGCCAGCAGTTATTCCGGACTAGTTGCCTACAATGAGCAGTTCTTC
CASSYSGLVAYNEQFF
>NA|TRBV6-6|TRBJ1-2|NA
TGTGCCAGCAGTCGCGGACAGAACTATGGCTACACCTTC
CASSRGQNYGYTF
>TRBD1|TRBV19|TRBJ2-1|NA
TGTGCCAGTAGTAGACCGGGACAGGGGGCCAATGAGCAGTTCTTC
CASSRPGQGANEQFF
>TRBD2|TRBV2|TRBJ2-7|NA
TGTGCCAGCAGCGGGGGGACCTACGAGCAGTACTTC
CASSGGTYEQYF
>NA|TRBV6-1|TRBJ1-2|NA
TGTGCCAGCAGTGGGCGTAGTACAGGAATCAACTATGGCTACACCTTC
CASSGRSTGINYGYTF
>TRBD2|TRBV7-9|TRBJ2-1|NA
TGTGCCAGCGGCTCGACTAGCGGGAGGTTAAATGAGCAGTTCTTC
CASGSTSGRLNEQFF
>NA|TRBV5-1|TRBJ1-6|once
TGCGCCAGCAGCTCATTTCCCTTGCCGGACGCCAAGGATTCCTATAATTCACCACTCCACTTT
CASSSFPLPDAKDSYNSPLHF
>NA|TRBV5-1|TRBJ1-2|NA
TGCGCCAGCAGCTTGATATTGGGGGCGGAGGGCTACACCTTC
CASSLILGAEGYTF
>NA|TRBV7-2|TRBJ1-4|NA
TGTGCCAGCAGCTTAGATGGACGGTATGAAAAACTGTTTTTT
CASSLDGRYEKLFF
>NA|TRBV5-1|TRBJ2-7|once
TGCGCCAGCAGCTTGGAAGTATCATCCGAGCAGTACTTC
CASSLEVSSEQYF
>NA|TRBV7-7|TRBJ2-1|NA
TGTGCCAGCAGCTTGAGTCCGCAGACCTACAATGAGCAGTTCTTC
CASSLSPQTYNEQFF
>TRBD1|TRBV9|TRBJ2-1|NA
TGTGCCAGCAGCACAGGGGGCCCAAATGAGCAGTTCTTC
CASSTGGPNEQFF
>NA|TRBV7-2|TRBJ2-1|NA
TGTGCCAGCAGCAAAGGGGTCTGGAGCTCCTACAATGAGCAGTTCTTC
CASSKGVWSSYNEQFF
>NA|TRBV18|TRBJ2-1|NA
TGTGCCAGCTCACCACCGCAGGCTAATAATGAGCAGTTCTTC
CASSPPQANNEQFF